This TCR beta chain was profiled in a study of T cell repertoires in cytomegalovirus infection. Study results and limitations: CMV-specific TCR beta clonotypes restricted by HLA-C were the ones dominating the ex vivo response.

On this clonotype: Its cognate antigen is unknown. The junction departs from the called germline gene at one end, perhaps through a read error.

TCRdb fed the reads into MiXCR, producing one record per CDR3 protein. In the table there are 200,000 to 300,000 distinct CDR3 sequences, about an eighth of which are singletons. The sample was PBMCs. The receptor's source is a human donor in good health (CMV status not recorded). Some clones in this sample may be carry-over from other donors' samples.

This CDR3 is CSARRAGAEQFF. The CDR3 bases are TGCAGTGCTAGGAGGGCTGGGGCTGAGCAGTTCTTT. The rearrangement links TRBV20-1 to TRBJ2-1, with D perhaps being TRBD1 or TRBD2 (5 bases each). The CDR3 totals 12 residues. Germline CDR1 DFQATT, CDR2 SNEGSKA (reference sequence).